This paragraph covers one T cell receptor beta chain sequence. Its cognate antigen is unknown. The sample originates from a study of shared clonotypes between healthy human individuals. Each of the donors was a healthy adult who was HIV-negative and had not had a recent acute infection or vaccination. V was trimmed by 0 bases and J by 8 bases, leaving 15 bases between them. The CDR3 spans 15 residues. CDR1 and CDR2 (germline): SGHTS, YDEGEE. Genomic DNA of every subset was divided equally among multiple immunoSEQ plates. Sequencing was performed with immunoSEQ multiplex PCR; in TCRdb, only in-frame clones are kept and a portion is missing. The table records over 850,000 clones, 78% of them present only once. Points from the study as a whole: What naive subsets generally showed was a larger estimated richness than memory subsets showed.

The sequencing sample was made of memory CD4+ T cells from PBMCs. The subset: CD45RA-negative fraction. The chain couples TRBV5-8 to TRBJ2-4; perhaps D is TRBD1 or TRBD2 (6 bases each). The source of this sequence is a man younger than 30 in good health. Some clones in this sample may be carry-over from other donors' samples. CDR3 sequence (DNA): TGTGCCAGCAGCTTGGAGGGGGGAAGGAGTGACATTCAGTACTTC. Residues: CASSLEGGRSDIQYF.